These T cell receptor beta chains were read from a single sample in a study of T-cell reconstitution after alpha-beta-depleted transplantation in children. TCRdb recomputed calls from the PCR reads with MiXCR, one row per CDR3 protein. The repertoire has a few hundred thousand distinct CDR3 sequences, over 9.5% of them found once; the top ten carry approximately 4.7%. Sequencing was performed on PBMCs from the stem cell graft donor, taken from the stem cell graft. The receptors shown here come from a human donor who donated a stem cell graft to a child with SCID. Each CDR3 is given with its conserved first and last residue. D genes are given only for firm matches. Clone size appears in some rows only: once, few, many, or a class for an expanded clone.

>TRBV20-1|TRBD2|TRBJ2-1|-
CSATSGGGNEQFF
TGCAGTGCTACTAGCGGGGGAGGGAATGAGCAGTTCTTC
>TRBV4-3|TRBD1|TRBJ2-3|many
CASSLQLKTGWESTDTQYF
TGCGCCAGCAGCCTCCAACTTAAGACAGGGTGGGAGAGCACAGATACGCAGTATTTT
>TRBV24-1|-|TRBJ1-1|many
CATSDVSNTEAFF
TGTGCCACCAGTGACGTATCGAACACTGAAGCTTTCTTT
>TRBV28|-|TRBJ1-2|-
CASRPDFTTGGYTF
TGTGCCAGCAGACCGGACTTTACCACGGGCGGCTACACCTTC
>TRBV18|TRBD1|TRBJ2-5|-
CASSPGDRSGQETQYF
TGTGCCAGCTCACCAGGGGACAGGAGTGGCCAAGAGACCCAGTACTTC
>TRBV20-1|-|TRBJ2-5|many
CSATKSIPTTEGPETQYF
TGCAGTGCGACAAAAAGCATACCGACCACCGAAGGTCCCGAGACCCAGTACTTC
>TRBV4-1|-|TRBJ2-2|many
CASSRAPSGSTGELFF
TGCGCCAGCAGCCGGGCCCCCTCGGGGAGCACCGGGGAGCTGTTTTTT
>TRBV28|TRBD2|TRBJ2-2|few
CASRATSPNTGELFF
TGTGCCAGCAGAGCGACTAGCCCCAACACCGGGGAGCTGTTTTTT
>TRBV27|-|TRBJ1-1|many
CASSLSTSTSTEAFF
TGTGCCAGCAGTTTATCGACATCCACAAGCACTGAAGCTTTCTTT
>TRBV11-2|-|TRBJ2-7|few
CASSLELGSGEQYF
TGTGCCAGCAGCTTAGAACTGGGTTCGGGAGAGCAGTACTTC
>TRBV5-1|-|TRBJ2-7|many
CASSRDSLYEQYF
TGCGCCAGCAGTCGGGACTCATTATACGAGCAGTACTTC
>TRBV5-1|-|TRBJ1-4|many
CASSLRGGTGTNEKLFF
TGCGCCAGCAGCTTGAGAGGTGGGACCGGGACTAATGAAAAACTGTTTTTT
>TRBV20-1|TRBD1|TRBJ1-2|many
CSAPTGFNYGYTF
TGCAGTGCTCCGACAGGGTTTAACTATGGCTACACCTTC
>TRBV12-3/TRBV12-4|-|TRBJ2-3|many
CASRGSGAYLTDTQYF
TGTGCCAGCAGGGGGTCGGGGGCCTATCTCACAGATACGCAGTATTTT
>TRBV28|-|TRBJ1-3|many
CASWGNGEAFYGNTIYF
TGTGCCAGCTGGGGAAACGGAGAGGCCTTCTATGGAAACACCATATATTTT
>TRBV15|-|TRBJ1-5|many
CATSRAFNGNQPQHF
TGTGCCACCAGCAGGGCATTCAACGGAAATCAGCCCCAGCATTTT
>TRBV12-3/TRBV12-4|-|TRBJ1-5|many
CASSPSSQPQHF
TGTGCCAGCAGTCCTTCCAGTCAGCCCCAGCATTTT
>TRBV18|-|TRBJ2-2|few
CASSPKGANTGELFF
TGTGCCAGCTCACCTAAGGGCGCGAACACCGGGGAGCTGTTTTTT
>TRBV7-2|TRBD2|TRBJ2-3|many
CASSFFAGLAGTDTQYF
TGTGCCAGCAGCTTTTTTGCAGGACTAGCGGGGACAGATACGCAGTATTTT
>TRBV12-3/TRBV12-4|TRBD1|TRBJ2-7|many
CASSLEDRVYEQYF
TGTGCCAGCAGTTTAGAAGACAGGGTCTACGAGCAGTACTTC
>TRBV7-2|-|TRBJ1-2|many
CASSYGQYGYTF
TGTGCCAGCAGCTACGGACAGTATGGCTACACCTTC
>TRBV18|-|TRBJ1-1|-
CASSPHPQGEAFF
TGTGCCAGCTCACCACATCCGCAGGGTGAAGCTTTCTTT
>TRBV20-1|TRBD2|TRBJ2-3|many
CSADPPGGGSDTQYF
TGCAGTGCCGACCCCCCCGGCGGGGGGTCAGATACGCAGTATTTT
>TRBV20-1|-|TRBJ1-2|-
CSARSDRTYGYTF
TGCAGTGCTAGGTCAGACAGAACTTATGGCTACACCTTC
>TRBV7-9|-|TRBJ1-6|once
CASSLGGSMLTNSPLHF
TGTGCCAGCAGCTTAGGGGGGTCCATGTTAACTAATTCACCCCTCCACTTT
>TRBV20-1|-|TRBJ2-5|many
CSATRGAGQETQYF
TGCAGTGCTACGCGTGGGGCGGGTCAAGAGACCCAGTACTTC
>TRBV20-1|TRBD2|TRBJ2-3|few
CSASGGGPTDTQYF
TGCAGTGCTAGCGGGGGGGGCCCCACAGATACGCAGTATTTT
>TRBV5-1|-|TRBJ2-1|many
CASSFGTRYNEQFF
TGCGCCAGCAGCTTCGGGACACGATACAATGAGCAGTTCTTC
>TRBV1|-|TRBJ2-1|few
CTSSGGLAGSNEQFF
TGCACCAGCAGTGGAGGACTAGCGGGGTCGAATGAGCAGTTCTTC
>TRBV28|TRBD1|TRBJ1-1|many
CASSRDRVNTEAFF
TGTGCCAGCAGCAGGGACAGGGTGAACACTGAAGCTTTCTTT